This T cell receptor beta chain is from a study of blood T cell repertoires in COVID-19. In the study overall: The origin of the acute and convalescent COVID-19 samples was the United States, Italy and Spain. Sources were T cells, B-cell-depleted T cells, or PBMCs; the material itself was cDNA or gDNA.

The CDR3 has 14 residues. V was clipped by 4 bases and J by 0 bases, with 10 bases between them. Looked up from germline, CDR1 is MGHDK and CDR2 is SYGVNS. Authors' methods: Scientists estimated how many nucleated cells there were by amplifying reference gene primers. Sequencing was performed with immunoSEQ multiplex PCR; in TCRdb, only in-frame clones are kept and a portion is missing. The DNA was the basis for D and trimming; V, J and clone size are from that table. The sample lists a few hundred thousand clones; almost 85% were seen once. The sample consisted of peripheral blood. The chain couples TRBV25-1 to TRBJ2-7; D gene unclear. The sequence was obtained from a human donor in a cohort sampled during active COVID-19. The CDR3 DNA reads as TGTGCCAGCAGTGTAGAGGCAGACTCCTACGAGCAGTACTTC. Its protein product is CASSVEADSYEQYF.